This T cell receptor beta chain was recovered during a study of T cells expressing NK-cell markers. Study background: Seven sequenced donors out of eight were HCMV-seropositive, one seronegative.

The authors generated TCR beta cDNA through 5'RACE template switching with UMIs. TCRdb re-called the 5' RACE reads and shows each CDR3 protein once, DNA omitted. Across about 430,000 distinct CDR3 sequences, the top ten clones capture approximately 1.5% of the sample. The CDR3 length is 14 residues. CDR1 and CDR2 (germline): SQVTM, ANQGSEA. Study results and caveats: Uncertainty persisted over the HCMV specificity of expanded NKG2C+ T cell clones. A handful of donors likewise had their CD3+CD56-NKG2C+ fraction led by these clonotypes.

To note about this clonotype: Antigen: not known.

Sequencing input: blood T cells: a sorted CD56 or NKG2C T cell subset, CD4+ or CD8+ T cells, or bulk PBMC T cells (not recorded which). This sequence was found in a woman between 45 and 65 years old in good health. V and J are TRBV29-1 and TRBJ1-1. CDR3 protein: CSVEGWEEDTEAFF.